This is a list of T cell receptor beta chains from one sample in a study of vaccination and CD4 T cells after COVID-19. TCRdb reanalysed the PCR reads using MiXCR and keeps one entry per CDR3 protein. This table has about 12,000 distinct CDR3 sequences, roughly 29% appearing once. Their antigen targets remain unknown. The sequencing used CD4+ T cells from blood, cultured in vitro, collected after SARS-CoV-2 vaccination. All receptors come from a human donor who had recovered from COVID-19. The CDR3 runs from the conserved cysteine through the conserved F or W. D genes are given only for firm matches. Clone sizes are given selectively: once, few, many, or a class where the clone is expanded.

v_call,d_call,clone_size,j_call,cdr3_aa,cdr3_nt
TRBV20-1,TRBD1,few,TRBJ1-6,CSARDPSGTANSPLHF,TGCAGTGCTAGAGATCCATCCGGGACAGCTAATTCACCCCTCCACTTT
TRBV6-2/TRBV6-3,NA,few,TRBJ2-7,CASSSPNYYEQYF,TGTGCCAGCAGCTCACCTAACTACTACGAGCAGTACTTC
TRBV7-9,NA,NA,TRBJ2-4,CASRPQPQRSLAKNIQYF,TGTGCCAGCAGACCTCAACCACAGCGGTCACTAGCCAAAAACATTCAGTACTTC
TRBV28,TRBD2,NA,TRBJ2-5,CASSFWLAAQETQYF,TGTGCCAGCAGTTTTTGGCTAGCGGCCCAAGAGACCCAGTACTTC
TRBV20-1,TRBD2,once,TRBJ2-1,CSSPARIKGLVDYNEQFF,TGCAGTTCCCCTGCCCGAATCAAGGGACTAGTAGACTACAATGAGCAGTTCTTC
TRBV6-5,NA,NA,TRBJ1-1,CASSYVSGRMNTEAFF,TGTGCCAGCAGTTACGTGAGTGGGAGGATGAACACTGAAGCTTTCTTT
TRBV5-5,NA,NA,TRBJ2-5,CASSLDPGGGRTNGETQYF,TGTGCCAGCAGCTTGGACCCCGGTGGGGGGAGGACTAATGGGGAGACCCAGTACTTC
TRBV6-1,NA,medium-sized,TRBJ2-2,CASTQIVPLIAPGGELFF,TGTGCCAGCACCCAAATCGTCCCCCTCATAGCGCCGGGAGGGGAGCTGTTTTTT
TRBV27,NA,NA,TRBJ2-7,CASSSVGGQYEQYF,TGTGCCAGCAGCTCTGTCGGGGGTCAATACGAGCAGTACTTC
TRBV6-2/TRBV6-3,NA,NA,TRBJ1-1,CASMGGQTEAFF,TGTGCCAGCATGGGGGGGCAGACTGAAGCTTTCTTT
TRBV28,TRBD1,NA,TRBJ1-5,CASSLFPGTGNQPQHF,TGTGCCAGCAGTTTATTTCCCGGGACAGGGAATCAGCCCCAGCATTTT
TRBV5-4,TRBD1,NA,TRBJ1-2,CASSRQGGDGYTF,TGTGCCAGCAGCAGACAGGGGGGCGATGGCTACACCTTC
TRBV11-3,TRBD2,few,TRBJ2-7,CASSLGATGGYEQYF,TGTGCCAGCAGCTTAGGTGCAACGGGGGGCTACGAGCAGTACTTC
TRBV19,NA,NA,TRBJ1-2,CASSTPGSRQSNYGYTF,TGTGCCAGTAGTACTCCTGGGAGCAGGCAATCTAACTATGGCTACACCTTC
TRBV7-2,NA,NA,TRBJ2-7,CASSLGGGRYEQSF,TGTGCCAGCAGCCTCGGCGGGGGCCGCTACGAGCAGTCCTTC
TRBV20-1,NA,NA,TRBJ2-7,CSASYYEQYF,TGCAGTGCTAGTTACTACGAGCAGTACTTC
TRBV5-6,NA,NA,TRBJ1-5,CASSLSGVHQPQHF,TGTGCCAGCAGCTTATCCGGGGTCCATCAGCCCCAGCATTTT
TRBV6-2/TRBV6-3,NA,few,TRBJ2-3,CASIGAGALDTQYF,TGTGCCAGCATTGGGGCAGGGGCATTAGATACGCAGTATTTT
TRBV27,NA,few,TRBJ2-2,CASSLTTGTVNTGELFF,TGTGCCAGCAGTTTAACAACAGGGACCGTGAACACCGGGGAGCTGTTTTTT
TRBV19,NA,few,TRBJ2-2,CASSPARQRNRYPGELFF,TGTGCCAGTAGCCCGGCTCGACAGCGCAATAGATATCCCGGGGAGCTGTTTTTT
TRBV7-2,NA,few,TRBJ2-1,CASSALGEWDEQFF,TGTGCCAGCAGCGCCTTGGGGGAGTGGGATGAGCAGTTCTTC
TRBV19,NA,NA,TRBJ2-1,CASRNPGTSEEQFF,TGTGCCAGTAGAAACCCTGGGACTTCGGAGGAGCAGTTCTTC
TRBV18,TRBD2,NA,TRBJ2-5,CASSPGLGAGESETQYF,TGTGCCAGCTCACCAGGTCTCGGAGCGGGGGAGTCCGAGACCCAGTACTTC
TRBV27,NA,NA,TRBJ1-3,CASNASSGNTIYF,TGTGCCAGCAACGCAAGCTCTGGAAACACCATATATTTT
TRBV7-2,NA,few,TRBJ1-6,CASSLGGSPLHF,TGTGCCAGCAGCTTAGGGGGTTCACCCCTCCACTTT
TRBV7-2,NA,NA,TRBJ1-2,CASSLAGGYTF,TGTGCCAGCAGCTTAGCGGGTGGCTACACCTTC
TRBV2,TRBD2,NA,TRBJ2-7,CASRADGGGQYF,TGTGCCAGCAGGGCTGACGGGGGGGGGCAGTACTTC
TRBV19,NA,NA,TRBJ1-1,CASSIDRGSAAFF,TGTGCCAGTAGTATAGATCGAGGCTCAGCAGCTTTCTTT
TRBV7-8,NA,few,TRBJ2-7,CASSFQPPDTGQYF,TGTGCCAGCAGCTTCCAACCACCGGACACCGGGCAGTACTTC
TRBV19,TRBD2,medium-sized,TRBJ2-1,CASSIPSGRRVNEQFF,TGTGCCAGTAGTATCCCAAGCGGGAGGAGGGTCAATGAGCAGTTCTTC
TRBV19,TRBD2,medium-sized,TRBJ2-7,CASSPRLAGSSYEQYF,TGTGCCAGTAGTCCCAGGCTAGCGGGATCGAGCTACGAGCAGTACTTC
TRBV30,TRBD1,NA,TRBJ2-5,CAWSRTDRQETQYF,TGTGCCTGGAGTCGAACGGACAGGCAAGAGACCCAGTACTTC
TRBV20-1,TRBD1,few,TRBJ1-4,CSARDVGQGANEKLFF,TGCAGTGCTAGAGACGTTGGGCAGGGGGCTAATGAAAAACTGTTTTTT
TRBV18,NA,NA,TRBJ2-2,CASSPPGVTGELFF,TGTGCCAGCTCACCACCCGGAGTCACCGGGGAGCTGTTTTTT
TRBV6-1,TRBD2,medium-sized,TRBJ2-2,CASTHLAGLGGGELFF,TGTGCCAGCACCCACCTAGCGGGACTTGGGGGCGGGGAGCTGTTTTTT